This T cell receptor (beta chain) appears in the sequencing data of a study of blood T cell repertoires in COVID-19. Study-level background: COVID-19 samples from acute and convalescent phases originated in the United States, Italy and Spain. The analysed material was cDNA or gDNA that came from T cells, B-cell-depleted T cells, or PBMCs.

Authors' processing steps: Reference gene primer amplification yielded estimated nucleated cell counts. Using immunoSEQ multiplex PCR, the repertoire was profiled, and TCRdb retains in-frame clones only, with some absent. The DNA was the basis for D and trimming; V, J and clone size are from that table. The data hold over 200,000 clones, with approximately 90% observed a single time. The trim removed 6 bases at V and 4 bases at J, leaving 7 bases unmatched. This CDR3 comprises 15 residues. CDR1 and CDR2 (germline): SGHVS, FQNEAQ. This sequence originates from a man aged 40-50 years with acute or convalescent COVID-19. This chain links TRBV7-8 with TRBJ1-5; 9 bases map to TRBD1. Sequenced input: peripheral blood. DNA of the CDR3: TGTGCCAGCAGTACCGGGACAGGGCAAAATCAGCCCCAGCATTTT. Protein: CASSTGTGQNQPQHF.